The 11 T cell receptor beta chains presented below share a single source sample, sequenced in a study of blood T cell repertoires in COVID-19. Method: immunoSEQ multiplex PCR; TCRdb's copy keeps in-frame clones and lacks some. The sample holds 90,000 or so clones, 89% seen once. Specimen: peripheral blood. These receptors originate from a man aged 55 to 70 with COVID-19, enrolled during active disease.

V gene TRBV7-3 combines with J gene TRBJ1-3; possible D gene TRBD1, 6 bases. The length of the CDR3 is 16 residues. Per the germline V gene, CDR1 is SGHTA and CDR2 is FQGTGA. V lost 0 bases and J 0 bases, leaving 9 bases between the germline ends. CDR3 sequence (DNA): TGTGCCAGCAGCTTAACAGGGGGGGTCTCTGGAAACACCATATATTTT. Translating gives CASSLTGGVSGNTIYF.

The chain carries TRBV13 and TRBJ1-2; D might be TRBD1 (6 bases). Germline-derived CDR1 and CDR2 are PRHDT and FYEKMQ (reference sequence). CDR3 length equals 14 residues. Trimming pared 0 bases from V and 2 bases from J, leaving 7 bases between. CDR3 protein: CASSLGRGNYGYTF. The CDR3 nucleotides read TGTGCCAGCAGCTTAGGCAGGGGCAACTATGGCTACACCTTC.

V gene TRBV2 combines with J gene TRBJ1-2; 8 bases agree with TRBD1. Trimming took 5 bases from V and 5 from J; bases not matched to a gene: 4. Germline values: CDR1 SNHLY, CDR2 FYNNEI. The CDR3 totals 13 residues. CDR3 bases: TGTGCCAGCAGTCCAGGGGGCGAGTATGGCTACACCTTC. Translated: CASSPGGEYGYTF.

The chain uses TRBV7-9 and TRBJ1-1, with 7 bases aligning to TRBD1. The germline gives CDR1 SEHNR, CDR2 FQNEAQ (reference sequence). V lost 5 bases, J lost 6 bases, and 12 bases stayed unmatched. The CDR3 runs to 15 residues. In DNA form, the CDR3 reads TGTGCCAGCAGCACCCTGACAGGGATCAACCCTGAAGCTTTCTTT. This sequence encodes CASSTLTGINPEAFF. Full variable domain (remainder filled in from reference TRBV7-9 and TRBJ1-1): DTGVSQNPRHKITKRGQNVTFRCDPISEHNRLYWYRQTLGQGPEFLTYFQNEAQLEKSRLLSDRFSAERPKGSFSTLEIQRTEQGDSAMYLCASSTLTGINPEAFFGQGTRLTVV.

The chain employs TRBV18 and TRBJ1-1; 8 bases line up with TRBD1. CDR1 is KGHSH, CDR2 LQKENI, per germline. The CDR3 is 15 amino acids. Trimming removed 2 bases from V and 6 bases from J; junction bases left unmatched: 8. The CDR3 DNA reads TGTGCCAGCTCACCATCCCAGGGGGCGCCGGCTGAAGCTTTCTTT. It yields the protein CASSPSQGAPAEAFF.

This clone was observed a handful of times. The CDR3 nucleotides read TGTGCCACCAGTGACCTCCATAGCAATGAGCAGTTCTTC. Amino acids: CATSDLHSNEQFF. The chain combines TRBV24-1 with TRBJ2-1, with D uncertain. This CDR3 comprises 13 residues. The V and J ends lost 4 bases and 6 bases respectively, with 9 bases between them. The germline gives CDR1 KGHDR, CDR2 SFDVKD.

The chain is built from TRBV4-2 and TRBJ1-4; D gene unclear. Per germline, CDR1 LGHNA and CDR2 YNFKEQ. This CDR3 is 16 amino acids long. Trimming removed 4 bases from V and 8 bases from J, with 20 bases in between. CDR3 region: CASSPQRELTSEKLFF. CDR3 bases: TGTGCCAGCAGCCCTCAAAGGGAGTTAACTTCGGAAAAACTGTTTTTT.

The J gene is TRBJ2-1, the V gene TRBV28; tentatively, D is TRBD1 (6 bases). V gave up 3 bases and J gave up 2 bases, with 14 bases separating them. This CDR3 contains 16 residues. Looked up from germline, CDR1 is MDHEN and CDR2 is SYDVKM. The CDR3 loop reads CASSFGGEAPYNEQFF. CDR3 coding DNA: TGTGCCAGCAGTTTTGGGGGCGAGGCCCCCTACAATGAGCAGTTCTTC.

The rearrangement uses TRBV28 and TRBJ2-1; D unresolved. Trimming stripped 3 bases from V and 0 bases from J, with 12 bases between. CDR1 is MDHEN and CDR2 is SYDVKM in the germline V gene. The CDR3 contains 16 residues. Written as DNA, the CDR3 is TGTGCCAGCAGTTTTGTGCGTCTAAGCTCCTACAATGAGCAGTTCTTC. It translates to CASSFVRLSSYNEQFF.

This chain connects TRBV7-2 to TRBJ1-2; 7 bases align to TRBD1. The CDR3 covers 13 residues. Germline assignment: CDR1 SGHTA and CDR2 FQGNSA. The ends lost 4 bases at V and 6 bases at J; junction bases unmatched: 5. The CDR3 reads CASSWTGRDGYTF. As DNA, the CDR3 is TGTGCCAGCAGCTGGACAGGTCGTGATGGCTACACCTTC.

The chain has TRBV30 and TRBJ2-7, with D uncertain. V gave up 2 bases and J gave up 3 bases, with 23 bases separating them. The CDR3 contains 17 residues. The germline V gene has CDR1 GTSNPN and CDR2 SVGIG (reference sequence). This chain's CDR3 is CAWSSPLAGSYLYEQYF. For the CDR3, the DNA is TGTGCCTGGAGTTCACCCTTAGCCGGGTCCTACCTCTACGAGCAGTACTTC.